The 28 T cell receptor beta chains listed next were all sequenced from one sample in a study of Ad26.COV2.S vaccination and SARS-CoV-2 variants. Using immunoSEQ multiplex PCR, the repertoire was profiled, and TCRdb retains in-frame clones only, with some absent. The sample has over 350,000 clones, more than 85% seen once; the top ten hold roughly 3.5%. Described treatment: about 20 received Ad26.COV2.S at low or high dose, single or two shots; 5 received placebo; per-sample allocation not given. On day 63 after the first injection, vaccine and placebo recipients gave samples. Material: peripheral blood, obtained in a trial of Ad26.COV2.S vaccine versus placebo. These TCRs come from a person aged 18-65 years who received the Ad26.COV2.S COVID-19 vaccine or a placebo.

The rearrangement joins TRBV4-1 to TRBJ1-1; maybe TRBD1 (6 bases). With 2 bases removed from V and 4 bases from J, the gap between germline ends came to 14 bases. This CDR3 is 15 amino acids long. In germline, CDR1 is MGHRA, CDR2 YSYEKL. The CDR3: CASSQRTGASTEAFF. CDR3 nucleotides: TGCGCCAGCAGCCAAAGGACGGGGGCCAGCACTGAAGCTTTCTTT.

This clone was seen once. The chain uses TRBV5-4 and TRBJ2-5; a possible D gene is TRBD2 (5 bases). Germline V gives CDR1 SGHNT, CDR2 YYREEE (reference sequence). The ends were cut back, 3 bases at V and 2 bases at J, with 11 bases in the middle. The CDR3 is 14 residues long. The CDR3 nucleotides read TGTGCCAGCAGCTCCACTAGATCGCAAGAGACCCAGTACTTC. This gives the protein CASSSTRSQETQYF.

The chain joins TRBV6-1 to TRBJ2-5; 8 nucleotides line up with TRBD1. Trimming removed 4 bases from V and 0 bases from J; junction bases left unmatched: 10. The CDR3 is 17 amino acids. Germline CDR1 MNHNS, CDR2 SASEGT. CDR3 sequence (DNA): TGTGCCAGCAGTGCGCAGGGGACAGGCCTGTACCAAGAGACCCAGTACTTC. Protein: CASSAQGTGLYQETQYF.

The chain combines TRBV7-2 with TRBJ2-7; D is possibly TRBD2 (5 bases). Germline loops: CDR1 SGHTA, CDR2 FQGNSA. CDR3 length: 16 residues. V was shortened by 1 base and J by 1 base, with 14 bases between the two germline ends. Here the CDR3 reads CASSLGASSSSYEQYF. DNA of the CDR3: TGTGCCAGCAGCTTAGGGGCTAGCTCCTCTTCCTACGAGCAGTACTTC. The complete variable domain, with remaining parts taken from reference TRBV7-2 and TRBJ2-7, reads GAGVSQSPSNKVTEKGKDVELRCDPISGHTALYWYRQSLGQGLEFLIYFQGNSAPDKSGLPSDRFSAERTGGSVSTLTIQRTQQEDSAVYLCASSLGASSSSYEQYFGPGTRLTVT.

The chain recombines TRBV3-1 (or the pseudogene TRBV3-2) with TRBJ2-3, with D unresolved. Germline loops: CDR1 LGHDT, CDR2 YNNKEL (reference sequence). The CDR3 extends over 12 amino acids. Trimming removed 3 bases from V and 6 bases from J, with 7 bases in between. The CDR3 region has the DNA TGTGCCAGCAGCCAGAGTTTCGATACGCAGTATTTT. This codes for CASSQSFDTQYF.

The V and J genes are TRBV9 and TRBJ2-3; D tentatively reads TRBD1 or TRBD2 (5 bases each). The CDR3 totals 16 residues. Germline CDR1 SGDLS, CDR2 YYNGEE. V lost 0 bases and J lost 3, with 14 bases in between. CDR3 DNA sequence: TGTGCCAGCAGCGTAGAGTCGGGACGGGTAACAGATACGCAGTATTTT. It specifies CASSVESGRVTDTQYF.

The chain joins TRBV5-1 to TRBJ2-2; D not certain. Trimming cost V 1 base and J 3 bases, with 10 bases left between them. The CDR3 covers 15 residues. Germline lookup yields CDR1 SGHRS and CDR2 YFSETQ. Here the CDR3 DNA reads TGCGCCAGCAGCTTGTCTACAGCCGACACCGGGGAGCTGTTTTTT. Its protein is CASSLSTADTGELFF.

The genes are TRBV4-1 and TRBJ1-2, with D maybe TRBD1 (5 bases). From germline, CDR1 is MGHRA and CDR2 YSYEKL. The CDR3 has 14 residues. V lost 6 bases, J lost 8 bases, and 19 bases lay in between. CDR3 DNA sequence: TGCGCCAGCAGAGCCCAGGGCACTAGAGAAGGCTACACCTTC. It yields the protein CASRAQGTREGYTF.

This chain links TRBV6-5 with TRBJ2-1, with TRBD2 matching 7 bases. V lost 2 bases to trimming and J lost 6 bases; unmatched junction nucleotides: 4. This CDR3 is 14 amino acids long. Germline CDR1 is MNHEY and CDR2 is SVGAGI. The CDR3 nucleotides read TGTGCCAGCAGTTACCGGGGGGTCAGCAATGAGCAGTTCTTC. Amino acids: CASSYRGVSNEQFF.

This clone was found many times. The V and J genes are TRBV5-6 and TRBJ1-2; 7 bases line up with TRBD1. V gave up 1 base and J gave up 8 bases; unmatched junction bases: 5. The CDR3 runs to 13 residues. Germline V gene data show CDR1 as SGHDT and CDR2 as YYEEEE. The CDR3 region is CASSLTGVRGYTF. CDR3 DNA sequence: TGTGCCAGCAGCTTGACAGGGGTTCGAGGCTACACCTTC. The full variable domain, completed using reference TRBV5-6 and TRBJ1-2, is DAGVTQSPTHLIKTRGQQVTLRCSPKSGHDTVSWYQQALGQGPQFIFQYYEEEERQRGNFPDRFSGHQFPNYSSELNVNALLLGDSALYLCASSLTGVRGYTFGSGTRLTVV.

The V and J genes are TRBV5-6 and TRBJ1-5, with a possible D match to TRBD1 (5 bases). V lost 1 base, J lost 1 base, and 21 bases lay in between. The CDR3 is 19 amino acids. CDR1 and CDR2 from the germline V gene are SGHDT and YYEEEE. Here the CDR3 reads CASSLYWGRDLTSNQPQHF. DNA for the CDR3: TGTGCCAGCAGCTTGTATTGGGGGAGGGATCTAACCAGCAATCAGCCCCAGCATTTT.

Notes on this clone: This sample also contains other DNA sequences that code for the same CDR3. The chain carries TRBV19 and TRBJ1-6; D is possibly TRBD1 (6 bases). The CDR3 consists of 13 residues. Per germline, CDR1 LNHDA and CDR2 SQIVND (reference sequence). With 4 bases removed from V and 7 bases from J, the gap between germline ends came to 8 bases. The chain's CDR3 is CASSTDRNSPLHF. The CDR3 DNA reads TGTGCCAGTAGTACAGACAGGAATTCACCCCTCCACTTT. Combining the CDR3 with reference TRBV19 and TRBJ1-6 gives the whole variable domain DGGITQSPKYLFRKEGQNVTLSCEQNLNHDAMYWYRQDPGQGLRLIYYSQIVNDFQKGDIAEGYSVSREKKESFPLTVTSAQKNPTAFYLCASSTDRNSPLHFGNGTRLTVT.

V gene TRBV5-7 combines with J gene TRBJ1-2; the match to TRBD1 covers 9 bases. TRBV5-7 falls under the ORF class, with uncertain function. There are 19 residues in the CDR3. V was pared by 3 bases and J by 0 bases, with 15 bases of the junction left unmatched. CDR3 sequence (DNA): TGTGCCAGCAGCTCATATTTGGGGGGGACAGGGACTTCTAACTATGGCTACACCTTC. This translates into CASSSYLGGTGTSNYGYTF.

This chain joins TRBV6-4 and TRBJ2-3, with a weak D call TRBD2 (5 bases). The V gene lost 6 bases and the J gene lost 0 bases, with 13 bases spanning the gap. Germline V gene sequence: CDR1 MRHNA, CDR2 SNTAGT. This CDR3 spans 15 amino acids. The CDR3 DNA follows: TGTGCCAGCAGCCCCGGGGATACTAGCACAGATACGCAGTATTTT. Its protein is CASSPGDTSTDTQYF.

This clone has just one count. The gene calls are TRBV19 and TRBJ2-3, with 15 bases matching TRBD2. Germline trimming cut 8 bases from V and 6 bases from J; bases unmatched to any gene: 6. The germline V gene encodes CDR1 LNHDA and CDR2 SQIVND (reference sequence). The length of the CDR3 is 15 residues. The CDR3 region has the DNA TGTGCCAGTGCGCTGGGACTAGCGGGGGGTGATACGCAGTATTTT. Its translation is CASALGLAGGDTQYF.

The chain uses TRBV2 and TRBJ2-1; D uncertain. The CDR3 is 12 residues long. CDR1 SNHLY and CDR2 FYNNEI come from the germline V gene. Trimming shortened V by 3 bases and J by 7 bases, and 7 bases separated the two germline ends. In nucleotides, the CDR3 is TGTGCCAGCAGTGACCGGCTGAATGAGCAGTTCTTC. Translation gives CASSDRLNEQFF.

This sequence joins TRBV5-4 and TRBJ2-6, with a possible D match to TRBD1 (5 bases). The ends were cut back, 0 bases at V and 2 bases at J, with 6 bases in the middle. CDR1 is SGHNT, CDR2 YYREEE, per germline (reference sequence). The CDR3 consists of 15 residues. The CDR3 DNA is TGTGCCAGCAGCTTGGAGGGGCCTGGGGCCAACGTCCTGACTTTC. The encoded protein is CASSLEGPGANVLTF.

This sequence joins TRBV12-3 or TRBV12-4 and TRBJ2-7, with a weak D call TRBD2 (5 bases). The CDR3 is 13 residues long. Trimming removed 9 bases at V and 0 bases at J, with 12 bases between. The CDR3 here is CASTPGNSYEQYF. CDR3 nucleotides: TGTGCCAGTACTCCCGGGAACTCCTACGAGCAGTACTTC.

This clone was counted a single time. This chain links TRBV2 with TRBJ2-1, with 8 nucleotides matching TRBD2. Germline trimming cut 7 bases from V and 4 bases from J; bases unmatched to any gene: 9. The V gene's germline CDR1 is SNHLY and CDR2 FYNNEI. CDR3 length: 15 residues. In DNA, the CDR3 is TGTGCCAGCAAGTACGGGGGGGCCTTGTACAATGAGCAGTTCTTC. Translated, it gives CASKYGGALYNEQFF.

The genes are TRBV11-3 and TRBJ1-4; TRBD1 aligns across 12 bases. Losses at the gene ends were 5 bases for V and 8 bases for J; bases not matched to a gene: 12. The CDR3 length is 17 residues. Per germline, CDR1 SGHNT and CDR2 YENEEA. Written as DNA, the CDR3 is TGTGCCAGCAGCAGACAGGGGACAGGGGGCTTGGAGGAAAAACTGTTTTTT. It specifies CASSRQGTGGLEEKLFF. The whole variable domain, remainder taken from reference TRBV11-3 and TRBJ1-4, is EAGVVQSPRYKIIEKKQPVAFWCNPISGHNTLYWYLQNLGQGPELLIRYENEEAVDDSQLPKDRFSAERLKGVDSTLKIQPAELGDSAVYLCASSRQGTGGLEEKLFFGSGTQLSVL.

The chain links TRBV5-1 to TRBJ1-4; TRBD1 aligns across 8 bases. In germline, CDR1 is SGHRS, CDR2 YFSETQ. The CDR3 length is 15 residues. V lost 5 bases to trimming and J lost 4 bases; unmatched junction nucleotides: 7. The DNA for the CDR3 is TGCGCCAGCAGTCCGACAGGGGATTTTAATGAAAAACTGTTTTTT. Its protein product is CASSPTGDFNEKLFF.

V gene TRBV5-5 combines with J gene TRBJ1-1; D is undetermined. V was shortened by 0 bases and J by 0 bases, with 9 bases between the two germline ends. The CDR3 length is 15 residues. Germline CDR1 is SGHKS and CDR2 is YYEKEE (reference sequence). The CDR3 DNA follows: TGTGCCAGCAGCTTGGTAAGGCCCATGAACACTGAAGCTTTCTTT. Translation gives CASSLVRPMNTEAFF.

The chain employs TRBV5-8 and TRBJ1-5; D is possibly TRBD1 (5 bases). The V gene's germline CDR1 is SGHTS and CDR2 YDEGEE. Trimming removed 1 base at V and 2 bases at J, with 16 bases between. The CDR3 has 17 amino acids. This CDR3 is CASSLPGTHWGNQPQHF. The DNA for the CDR3 is TGTGCCAGCAGCTTGCCCGGGACCCATTGGGGCAATCAGCCCCAGCATTTT.

The chain recombines TRBV27 with TRBJ1-1; no clear D gene. Germline-derived CDR1 and CDR2 are MNHEY and SMNVEV (reference sequence). Trimming took off 3 bases at V and 5 bases at J, with 13 bases between the two ends. The CDR3 loop spans 14 amino acids. CDR3 sequence (DNA): TGTGCCAGCAGTTTCCGGGCAGGATTGACTGAAGCTTTCTTT. It translates to CASSFRAGLTEAFF.

This rearrangement joins TRBV4-3 to TRBJ1-2, with D unresolved. The CDR3 is 13 amino acids. V was trimmed by 1 base and J by 2 bases, leaving 5 bases between them. Germline CDR1 is LGHNA and CDR2 is YSLEER. CDR3 loop: CASSQAGNYGYTF. The CDR3, as DNA: TGCGCCAGCAGCCAAGCGGGGAACTATGGCTACACCTTC.

The chain joins TRBV3-1 (or the pseudogene TRBV3-2) to TRBJ2-7, with 8 bases lining up with TRBD1. Germline V gene sequence: CDR1 LGHDT, CDR2 YNNKEL (reference sequence). The CDR3 runs to 14 residues. V was clipped by 0 bases and J by 6 bases; unmatched bases: 4. Written as DNA, the CDR3 is TGTGCCAGCAGCCAAGAGGACAGGGTTGGCGAGCAGTACTTC. Translation gives CASSQEDRVGEQYF.

The chain joins TRBV28 to TRBJ1-2, with TRBD1 as a possible D gene (5 bases). The V and J ends lost 6 bases and 5 bases respectively, with 13 bases between them. CDR1 and CDR2 from the germline V gene are MDHEN and SYDVKM. The CDR3 has 13 amino acids. The CDR3 here is CASSQGLKYGYTF. CDR3 sequence (DNA): TGTGCCAGCAGCCAGGGATTGAAGTATGGCTACACCTTC.

The chain combines TRBV30 with TRBJ1-4; a possible D gene is TRBD1 (5 bases). This CDR3 comprises 16 residues. Between the trimmed V and J ends, which lost 8 bases and 3 bases, there was a span of 22 bases. Germline loops: CDR1 GTSNPN, CDR2 SVGIG (reference sequence). CDR3 sequence (DNA): TGTGCCGCCAGCGGGGCTTCTATGATGGCTAATGAAAAACTGTTTTTT. Its translation: CAASGASMMANEKLFF.